The 30 T cell receptor beta chains presented below share a single source sample, sequenced in a study of cytomegalovirus exposure and HLA in healthy donors. The PCR had 60 Vbeta and 13 Jbeta primers. Some clones are missing from TCRdb's copy, which holds only in-frame ones; the method was immunoSEQ multiplex PCR. The sample includes roughly 110,000 clones, around 76% of them seen just once. The sequenced material came from PBMCs. The receptors stem from a man aged 18 to 30 in good health and CMV-seronegative.

The V gene is TRBV6-5, the J gene TRBJ2-7, with 9 bases lining up with TRBD1. The ends lost 5 bases at V and 4 bases at J; junction bases unmatched: 6. CDR3 size: 14 residues. Germline assignment: CDR1 MNHEY and CDR2 SVGAGI. CDR3 in amino acids: CASSGRQGGYEQYF. Here the CDR3 DNA reads TGTGCCAGCAGTGGACGACAGGGGGGGTACGAGCAGTACTTC.

The chain has TRBV29-1 and TRBJ1-1, with TRBD1 matching 8 bases. This CDR3 contains 12 residues. Germline V gives CDR1 SQVTM, CDR2 ANQGSEA. With 7 bases clipped from V and 7 bases from J, the junction kept 8 bases outside the gene matches. As DNA, the CDR3 is TGCAGCGCAGGACAGGGAGGTGGTGAAGCTTTCTTT. As protein: CSAGQGGGEAFF.

The genes are TRBV19 and TRBJ2-1; tentative D call: TRBD2 (5 bases). The CDR3 covers 14 residues. Trimming took off 7 bases at V and 4 bases at J, with 14 bases between the two ends. Looked up from germline, CDR1 is LNHDA and CDR2 is SQIVND (reference sequence). The CDR3 bases are TGTGCCAGTACCTCCCGGAGCGGATACAATGAGCAGTTCTTC. This translates into CASTSRSGYNEQFF.

This clone showed up just once. The gene calls are TRBV27 and TRBJ1-1; the D gene is possibly TRBD1 (6 bases). Trimming left V 5 bases short and J 6 bases short, with 16 bases between. The CDR3 is made up of 14 amino acids. The germline V gene encodes CDR1 MNHEY and CDR2 SMNVEV (reference sequence). The CDR3 DNA is TGTGCCAGCAGTCCGCGCACAGGGATCCCTGAAGCTTTCTTT. It codes for CASSPRTGIPEAFF.

In its sample, this clone was seen a few times. The J gene is TRBJ1-1, the V gene TRBV6-5; D might be TRBD1 (5 bases). Between the trimmed V and J ends, which lost 4 bases and 4 bases, there was a span of 19 bases. Germline lookup yields CDR1 MNHEY and CDR2 SVGAGI. This CDR3 is built from 16 residues. The CDR3 sequence is CASSSGTPLRGTEAFF. In DNA form, the CDR3 reads TGTGCCAGCAGTTCAGGGACTCCCCTACGGGGCACTGAAGCTTTCTTT.

This clone occurred once. Written as DNA, the CDR3 is TGTGCCAGCAGTTCCTCCCGAGGAGGTGGTGAGCAGTTCTTC. Amino acid sequence: CASSSSRGGGEQFF. V usage is TRBV27 and J usage is TRBJ2-1, with a possible D match to TRBD2 (5 bases). V lost 4 bases and J 9 bases, leaving 16 bases between the germline ends. The length of the CDR3 is 14 residues. Germline CDR1 and CDR2: MNHEY and SMNVEV (reference sequence).

This CDR3 is CASSLITGDEQYF. CDR3 DNA: TGTGCCAGCAGCTTGATTACCGGGGACGAGCAGTACTTC. This chain connects TRBV5-4 to TRBJ2-7; D is perhaps TRBD2 (5 bases). CDR3 size: 13 residues. Germline V gives CDR1 SGHNT, CDR2 YYREEE (reference sequence). Trimming took 1 base from V and 5 from J, leaving 10 bases between them.

CDR3 loop: CATSTDRYHWPQHF. In nucleotides, the CDR3 is TGTGCCACCAGCACCGACAGGTACCATTGGCCCCAGCATTTT. The chain employs TRBV15 and TRBJ1-5; a weak D match, TRBD1 (6 bases). The germline V gene encodes CDR1 LNHNV and CDR2 YYDKDF (reference sequence). V was shortened by 4 bases and J by 9 bases, with 16 bases between the two germline ends. This CDR3 is 14 amino acids long.

This chain joins TRBV27 and TRBJ2-5; D not certain. V lost 10 bases to trimming and J lost 5 bases, with 20 bases between them. In germline, CDR1 is MNHEY, CDR2 SMNVEV (reference sequence). This CDR3 region has 14 residues. Written as DNA, the CDR3 is TGTGCCACCTCCCCGGAACGGAGTTTTGAGACCCAGTACTTC. Its protein is CATSPERSFETQYF.

The rearrangement uses TRBV25-1 and TRBJ1-2, with D tentatively TRBD1 (6 bases). Germline V gene data show CDR1 as MGHDK and CDR2 as SYGVNS. V lost 1 base and J lost 4, with 10 bases in between. The CDR3 has 14 residues. CDR3 amino acids: CASSESGAGYGYTF. The CDR3 bases are TGTGCCAGCAGTGAATCAGGGGCCGGCTATGGCTACACCTTC.

V and J are TRBV2 and TRBJ2-2; TRBD2 aligns across 12 bases. V shed 3 bases and J 4 bases; nucleotides not matched to a gene: 3. Germline-derived CDR1 and CDR2 are SNHLY and FYNNEI. CDR3 size: 16 residues. CDR3 in amino acids: CASSDPSGGATGELFF. Written as DNA, the CDR3 is TGTGCCAGCAGTGACCCTAGCGGGGGGGCCACCGGGGAGCTGTTTTTT.

As for this clone: At one boundary the junction diverges from the germline segment, which might be a read error. J is TRBJ2-3 and V is TRBV7-7; TRBD1 might be the D (6 bases). The germline gives CDR1 SSHAT, CDR2 FNYEAQ (reference sequence). This CDR3 has 13 residues. CDR3 sequence reads: CASSTGLTDTQYF. CDR3 sequence (DNA): TGTGCTAGCAGCACAGGGCTCACAGATACGCAGTATTTT.

CDR3 DNA sequence: TGTGCCAGCAGCGAAACAAGATCGAGGACAGGGGGCGCGGGGCAGTTCTTC. Translated: CASSETRSRTGGAGQFF. This chain joins TRBV2 and TRBJ2-1; 11 nucleotides line up with TRBD1. This CDR3 has 17 residues. The J segment lost 12 bases and the V segment lost 6 bases, leaving 19 bases of the junction unmatched. The germline CDR1 and CDR2 sequences are SNHLY and FYNNEI.

The chain couples TRBV5-8 to TRBJ2-6; 9 positions agree with TRBD1. V was pared by 2 bases and J by 2 bases, with 2 bases of the junction left unmatched. The CDR3 totals 16 residues. Germline CDR1 and CDR2: SGHTS and YDEGEE. CDR3 nucleotide sequence: TGTGCCAGCAGCTTTCGACAGGGGGCTGGGGCCAACGTCCTGACTTTC. It codes for CASSFRQGAGANVLTF.

This chain uses TRBV6-6 with TRBJ1-1, with 9 bases lining up with TRBD1. CDR3 size: 15 residues. The germline V gene has CDR1 MNHNY and CDR2 SVGAGI (reference sequence). With 2 bases clipped from V and 2 bases from J, the junction kept 3 bases outside the gene matches. The DNA for the CDR3 is TGTGCCAGCAGTTACAGGGGACAGGGAAACACTGAAGCTTTCTTT. Protein: CASSYRGQGNTEAFF.

This clone was picked up one time. The chain recombines TRBV19 with TRBJ2-7; maybe TRBD1 (6 bases). Trimming shortened V by 3 bases and J by 6 bases, and 12 bases separated the two germline ends. CDR3 length: 13 residues. Germline V lookup: CDR1 LNHDA, CDR2 SQIVND (reference sequence). The CDR3 reads CASSIRGTIEQYF. CDR3 nucleotides: TGTGCCAGTAGTATCAGGGGAACTATCGAGCAGTACTTC. Based on the CDR3 plus reference TRBV19 and TRBJ2-7, the full variable domain is DGGITQSPKYLFRKEGQNVTLSCEQNLNHDAMYWYRQDPGQGLRLIYYSQIVNDFQKGDIAEGYSVSREKKESFPLTVTSAQKNPTAFYLCASSIRGTIEQYFGPGTRLTVT.

The V call is TRBV6-1, the J call TRBJ1-1; D is unresolved. V lost 2 bases and J 4 bases, leaving 17 bases between the germline ends. The CDR3 is 16 residues long. Germline CDR1 is MNHNS and CDR2 is SASEGT. The CDR3 DNA reads TGTGCCAGCAGTGAAATCGGCTTCGGGCGGGGCACTGAAGCTTTCTTT. It specifies CASSEIGFGRGTEAFF.

The sample holds a few counts of this clone. The chain joins TRBV19 to TRBJ1-3; 9 bases line up with TRBD1. Germline CDR1 reads LNHDA; CDR2 reads SQIVND (reference sequence). The CDR3 is made up of 17 amino acids. V lost 4 bases, J lost 1 base, and 8 bases stayed unmatched. This CDR3 is CASSTRGQGLSGNTIYF. CDR3 nucleotides: TGTGCCAGTAGTACTCGGGGACAGGGTTTATCTGGAAACACCATATATTTT.

The rearrangement joins TRBV4-2 to TRBJ2-7; 7 nucleotides line up with TRBD2. The CDR3 runs to 16 residues. V shed 0 bases and J 5 bases; nucleotides not matched to a gene: 10. Germline CDR1 reads LGHNA; CDR2 reads YNFKEQ. This CDR3 is CASSQDLQRGMHEQYF. CDR3 nucleotide sequence: TGTGCCAGCAGCCAAGATCTGCAGCGGGGAATGCACGAGCAGTACTTC.

The chain has TRBV6-1 and TRBJ2-2; weak D call: TRBD2 (7 bases). Germline V gene lookup returns CDR1 MNHNS and CDR2 SASEGT. There are 15 residues in the CDR3. Trimming stripped 4 bases from V and 3 bases from J, with 12 bases between. CDR3 residues: CASSVAGADTGELFF. The CDR3 DNA is TGTGCCAGCAGTGTCGCGGGGGCCGACACCGGGGAGCTGTTTTTT.

The V and J genes are TRBV7-5 and TRBJ2-2; TRBD2 reflects the table's D call only, with no check against the DNA. TRBV7-5 is a known pseudogene. The CDR3 length is 15 residues. The CDR3 DNA is TGTGTCAGAAGCTTAGGGGGGGGCAACACCGGGGAGCTGTTTTTT. Translating gives CVRSLGGGNTGELFF.

The chain recombines TRBV9 with TRBJ1-6, with 8 bases that match TRBD1. J was trimmed by 7 bases and V by 4 bases; bases with no gene match: 7. Germline-derived CDR1 and CDR2 are SGDLS and YYNGEE. The CDR3 length is 15 residues. The CDR3 spells CASSIDRGLNSPLHF. CDR3 in DNA: TGTGCCAGCAGCATAGACAGGGGCTTAAATTCACCCCTCCACTTT.

This rearrangement joins TRBV2 to TRBJ1-6; 11 bases match TRBD1. Germline CDR1 is SNHLY and CDR2 is FYNNEI. The CDR3 has 16 residues. The J segment lost 9 bases and the V segment lost 6 bases, leaving 10 bases of the junction unmatched. CDR3 in amino acids: CASRPPGQGVFSPLHF. CDR3 bases: TGTGCCAGCAGGCCCCCGGGACAGGGGGTATTTTCACCCCTCCACTTT.

This rearrangement joins TRBV7-8 to TRBJ2-6, with D possibly being TRBD2 (6 bases). Trimming removed 1 base at V and 16 bases at J, with 14 bases between. The CDR3 length is 13 residues. Germline V gene lookup returns CDR1 SGHVS and CDR2 FQNEAQ. CDR3 protein: CASSLGGVRELTF. The DNA of the CDR3 is TGTGCCAGCAGCTTAGGGGGCGTGCGGGAACTGACTTTC.

The chain is built from TRBV10-3 and TRBJ2-7, with 8 positions matching TRBD1. Germline loops: CDR1 ENHRY, CDR2 SYGVKD. CDR3 length: 13 residues. Unmatched junction bases numbered 5, after V lost 7 bases and J lost 3 bases. CDR3 coding DNA: TGTGCCATCACCCATGGGACAGGCTACGAGCAGTACTTC. Translating gives CAITHGTGYEQYF.

The chain has TRBV9 and TRBJ2-1; 7 positions match TRBD2. Germline CDR1 reads SGDLS; CDR2 reads YYNGEE. V was pared by 5 bases and J by 8 bases, with 7 bases of the junction left unmatched. The CDR3 is made up of 13 amino acids. The CDR3 spells CASSGGGGDEQFF. Written as DNA, the CDR3 is TGTGCCAGCAGTGGGGGGGGAGGCGATGAGCAGTTCTTC.

This chain joins TRBV19 and TRBJ2-5, with TRBD1 identical over 7 bases. The CDR3 runs 15 residues. Losses at the gene ends were 8 bases for V and 4 bases for J; bases not matched to a gene: 13. Germline-derived CDR1 and CDR2 are LNHDA and SQIVND (reference sequence). The CDR3, as DNA: TGTGCCAGTGCAGCCGGGACAGCCCAGAGAGAGACCCAGTACTTC. This translates into CASAAGTAQRETQYF.

This chain connects TRBV9 to TRBJ2-1; D gene ambiguous. Germline CDR1 is SGDLS and CDR2 is YYNGEE. V was pared by 0 bases and J by 5 bases, with 6 bases between. The CDR3 spans 13 residues. The CDR3 DNA reads TGTGCCAGCAGCGTAGATAATAACAATGAGCAGTTCTTC. Encoded protein: CASSVDNNNEQFF.

The chain recombines TRBV7-9 with TRBJ1-6; tentatively, D is TRBD1 (5 bases). The CDR3 contains 14 residues. Germline-derived CDR1 and CDR2 are SEHNR and FQNEAQ (reference sequence). V was cut by 5 bases and J by 7 bases, with 12 bases left in between. CDR3 residues: CASSLDSQNSPLHF. The CDR3 DNA is TGTGCCAGCAGCCTCGACAGCCAAAATTCACCCCTCCACTTT.

This clone was counted only a few times. This rearrangement joins TRBV11-3 to TRBJ2-2; possible D gene TRBD1, 5 bases. The CDR3 is made up of 14 amino acids. Germline V CDR1 and CDR2: SGHNT, YENEEA. Trimming took 4 bases from V and 6 from J, leaving 12 bases between them. CDR3 coding DNA: TGTGCCAGCAGCTCCCCCAGGGCCCCCGGGGAGCTGTTTTTT. Protein: CASSSPRAPGELFF.